This T cell receptor (beta chain) is drawn from a study of cytomegalovirus exposure and HLA in healthy donors (dated by TCRdb to the late 2010s). Regarding the complete study: In an earlier analysis of under 750 of the donors, under 300 Gb of sequence data and 90 million to 130 million unique TCR beta sequences from about 190 million T cells were reported. Donor age, sex, ethnicity and CMV serostatus were compiled alongside the repertoire data. In an earlier analysis of roughly 540 of the donors, high-throughput TCR beta sequencing was used to judge whether each TCR beta V gene segment behaved as functional or pseudogenic. Because of strong linkage in the cohort, roughly five DR-DQ haplotypes were treated as single units for association and clustering. Along with the roughly 710-subject first cohort, a separate validation cohort of roughly 110 different subjects was used. The study was designed to test whether signatures of past pathogen exposure could be identified by cataloging public T cell receptors. Among the approximately 420 genotyped donors, approximately 82% belonged to the genetic ancestry cluster associated with self-reported Caucasian donors. A later genetic analysis took genome-wide SNP genotypes for 398 of the 666 donors and used that subset as a discovery cohort. On average, about 200,000 unique TCR beta nucleotide sequences were sequenced per donor among 300 to 500 genotyped donors of the cohort, with about 19% of those sequences being non-productive. To predict cytomegalovirus infection status, the study brought together high-throughput TCR immunosequencing, statistical association of individual TCRs with disease status, and machine learning. An early release that covered some 630 HLA-typed donors contained 250 to 350 gigabases of sequencing data and tens of millions of unique TCR sequences. The later analysis used no new phenotypic data to find candidate immune exposures, relying instead on TCR beta sequences and their occurrence across donors. HLA typing included class I and class II loci at four-digit resolution. Typing coverage differed by locus: A, B, C, DRB1 and DQB1 were typed in roughly 620-640 donors, DQA1 in 500 to 550, DPA1 in around 600, and DPB1 in roughly 470. A later analysis re-analyzed previously published TCR beta repertoires from several hundred donors and added high-resolution HLA genotyping to study TCR occurrence patterns. Every repertoire in the discovery cohort had been generated on one and the same sequencing platform. The study used immunosequencing to profile the T cell repertoires of under 700 subjects and linked those repertoires to cytomegalovirus serostatus. Results the study describes overall, beyond this receptor: Specific HLA alleles were associated with 15,000 to 20,000 TCR beta sequences at a false discovery rate of 0.05 in a later analysis. A further reported finding was that TCR beta sequences accurately predicted the HLA-A and HLA-B alleles for most subjects in the first cohort. When HLA alleles, especially DR and DQ, strongly co-occurred, attributing TCR associations to individual alleles was difficult. In an earlier analysis of 500 to 650 of the donors, most TCR beta V segments appeared in productive rearrangements about 87% or about 30% of the time, broadly matching IMGT annotations. In the study, some 180 TCR beta chains were listed as associated with cytomegalovirus. Some IMGT-functional V segments, including TRBV6-2 and TRBV6-3, could not be told apart with the 87-base-pair reads, so those segments were excluded. A later analysis found that most CMV-associated TCR beta chains appeared HLA-restricted, with HLA associations seemingly driven largely by CMV exposure. In vitro tests confirmed that a few of the cytomegalovirus-associated TCR beta chains recognize cytomegalovirus antigens. Correlated functional status among segregating V segments might reflect linkage disequilibrium, but an unknown experimental factor could not be ruled out. A cluster of highly shared sequence variants was judged likely to represent a technical artifact of the sequencing pipeline. In a later analysis, HLA-associated TCR beta chains showed more clonal expansion and lower generation probabilities than non-associated chains that were equally common. Presence/absence analyses assumed roughly uniform sequencing depth across donors, an assumption that may not hold. Because HLA typing was missing for some donors at each locus, association tests included only the typed subset. While some public TCRs were present in many individuals, most TCR sequences turned up only very rarely across donors. Cytomegalovirus status was reported to be diagnosed by the classifier with high specificity and sensitivity in both the original and validation cohorts. In a later genetic analysis, a missense DCLRE1C variant was associated with V-gene and J-gene trimming of TCR beta chains, and the association was replicated in an independent cohort. Because counts were too low, roughly 16 rarely observed V segments, including chromosome 9 orphons, were left out of the earlier analysis of about 500 of the donors. The only immune exposure information available for the cohort was CMV serostatus. Compared with the 666-donor mean, donors in an Asian-associated ancestry cluster had fewer N-insertions in productive TCRs, according to a later genetic analysis. The authors suggested that the approach could potentially be generalized to other disease states and immunological phenotypes. In a later analysis, several top co-occurrence clusters were reported to appear linked to parvovirus B19, influenza, CMV and Epstein-Barr virus. According to a later analysis, TCR association rates differed among HLA loci, with DRB1 alleles showing the most associated TCRs and HLA-C alleles showing the fewest. This cohort had only TCR beta chains sequenced, and the lack of alpha or paired-chain data limited which features could be detected.

This clone occurred once. This receptor's antigen is unknown. Base quality data are lacking; no much larger clone is found one base away. In total, approximately 690 healthy bone marrow donors made up the cohort. Cohort members were all nominally healthy when sampled, although unrecorded immune exposures were likely present. The donor tested CMV seronegative, placing the donor among the 350 to 400 seronegative members of the cohort. A peripheral blood sample was provided by each donor, and peripheral blood mononuclear cells were used for TCR beta sequencing. Genomic DNA was extracted from the blood cell samples with the Qiagen DNeasy Blood Extraction Kit. CDR1 and CDR2, looked up from the germline V gene, are MRHNA and SNTAGT. V gives up 6 bases and J gives up 2 bases, and the segment between their germline ends measures 10 bases. The CDR3, from cysteine to phenylalanine, totals 13 residues. The entry retains the CDR3 DNA only, 39 bases that are in frame from base 1.

The library relied on the immunoSEQ multiplex PCR assay. For the multiplex PCR, a mixture combining 60 forward primers for TCR Vbeta segments and 13 reverse primers for TCR Jbeta segments was used. The CDR3 region of rearranged TCR beta genes was amplified from genomic DNA with a multiplex PCR assay. The Illumina HiSeq System was used to sequence the amplified TCR beta libraries as 87-base-pair reads. Processing in the source paper ran as follows. A later analysis tallied approximately 87 million unique TCR beta chains across the 700 or so repertoires, and some 12 million of those chains were shared by two or more donors. Raw reads were error-corrected and collapsed into unique sequences with a nearest-neighbor algorithm that merged closely related sequences to remove PCR and sequencing errors. To assign V, D and J gene segments, CDR3 sequences were aligned to IMGT reference sequences. For a sequence to be retained, at least a six-nucleotide match to both a V gene segment and a J gene segment was required. Rearrangements were classified as productive when the CDR3 lacked stop codons and remained in frame with V and J, and all other rearrangements were classified as non-productive. CDR3 was defined by IMGT convention, running from the second conserved V-encoded cysteine to the conserved J-encoded phenylalanine. The earlier analysis of more than 450 of the donors excluded sequences that lacked an unambiguous match to a single V gene segment. An earlier analysis of 587 of the donors called V segments functional above 56.7% productive rearrangements and segregating when the between-donor standard deviation exceeded 5%. A statistical classification framework was developed to diagnose cytomegalovirus status using the catalog of TCR beta chain sequences. V and J gene assignment, in a later analysis, came from comparing TCR nucleotide sequences with IMGT/GENE-DB human TR gene sequences. Using the TCRdist pipeline, a later analysis assigned CDR3 sequences along with most-parsimonious VDJ recombination scenarios. A later analysis defined each TCR beta chain by its CDR3 amino acid sequence plus V-gene family, and excluded reads lacking a unique V-gene family. To address suspected cross-contamination and a sequencing artifact, a later analysis removed 592 highly shared, low-generation-probability nucleotide sequences. A later analysis calculated a clonal expansion index for each public chain from normalized within-repertoire ranks of inferred template counts. In a later analysis, generation probabilities were computed with a VDJ recombination model fitted to out-of-frame rearrangements, and the resulting probabilities were checked against IGoR. In a later analysis, hypergeometric tests were used to score TCR-TCR, TCR-HLA and TCR-CMV co-occurrence, with a repertoire-size bias correction applied to TCR pairs. False discovery rates were estimated in a later analysis by permuting HLA or CMV assignments 20 times. In a later analysis, co-occurring TCRs were grouped using DBSCAN, with TCRdist sequence similarity added in when clustering inside HLA-allele-positive subsets. For co-occurrence clustering, repertoires with fewer than 30,000 or more than 120,000 public chains were excluded, along with four or five repertoires with anomalous nucleotide sharing. TCRdb's version of the immuneACCESS table is confined to in-frame rearrangements and falls short of the full clone set. An unresolved V gene accounts for under half of the shortfall where checked; the remainder is of unknown origin. Clonal size and the V and J genes are those of that table, whereas D and trimming came from the DNA. This sample holds some 200,000 clones; roughly 80% were observed only once. Around 15% of the sample is taken by the ten largest.

Recombination linked TRBV6-4 to TRBJ1-1; tentative D gene TRBD1, with 6 bases matching. The sequence derives from a man aged 35 to 55 in good health and CMV-seronegative. Specimen: PBMCs. At the DNA level, the sequence is TGTGCCAGCAGATCACAGGGAAACACTGAAGCTTTCTTT. Translated, it gives CASRSQGNTEAFF.